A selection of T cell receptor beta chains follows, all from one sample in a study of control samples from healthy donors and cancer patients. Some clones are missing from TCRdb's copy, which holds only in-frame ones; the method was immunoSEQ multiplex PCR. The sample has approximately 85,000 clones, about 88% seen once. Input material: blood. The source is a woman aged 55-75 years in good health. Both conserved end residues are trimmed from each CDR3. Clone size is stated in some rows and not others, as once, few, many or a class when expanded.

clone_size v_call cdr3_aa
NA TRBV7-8 ASSPGGGETQY
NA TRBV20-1 SASAGGGTEAF
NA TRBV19 ASSLQGLNTGELF
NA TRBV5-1 ASSLAAGTAGNTIY
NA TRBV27 ASGVGSGVPDEQY
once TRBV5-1 ASSPPGLAGHNTGELF
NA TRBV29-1 SVAPGVDYT
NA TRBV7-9 ASSETGLSGNTIY
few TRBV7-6 ASSLRAGGVGQTQY
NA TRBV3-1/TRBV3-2 ASSQRGANEKLF
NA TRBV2 ASKWRRGADTQY
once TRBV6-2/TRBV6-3 ASSYEPYSGTVSAEQF
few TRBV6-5 ASTLNGGYGYT
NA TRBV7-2 ASSLGTVEKLF
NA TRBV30 ASGRASEAF
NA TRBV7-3 ASSLEQNAEAF
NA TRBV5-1 ASSLEQGWNYGYT
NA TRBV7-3 ASSFLSGATTGELF
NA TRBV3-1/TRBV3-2 ASSQVASNEQY
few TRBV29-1 SVEEPSGRGGTDTQY
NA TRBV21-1 ASSYPLLRLAPPYEQY
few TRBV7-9 ASSSGLRGKNIQY
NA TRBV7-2 ASSGQGGPYEQY
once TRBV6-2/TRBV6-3 ASSYNGQGPEQY
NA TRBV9 ASSVAVGQPDYNEQF
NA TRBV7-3 ASSLTRNTGELF
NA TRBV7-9 ASSLIPRGRPNSPLH
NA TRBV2 ASFQPADGYT
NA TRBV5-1 ASSLAYRGLNTEAF